This T cell receptor (beta chain) comes out of a study of shared clonotypes between healthy human individuals. A remark on this clone: The antigen is unknown. Other DNA sequences within the sample encode an identical CDR3.

It was across several immunoSEQ plates that each subset's genomic DNA was evenly split. Assay used: immunoSEQ multiplex PCR; TCRdb lists only in-frame clones, some missing. The sample holds more than 2 million clones, roughly 96% seen once. The study, taken as a whole, reports: Estimated clonotype richness was generally higher in naive than memory subsets.

Germline-derived CDR1 and CDR2 are SQVTM and ANQGSEA. The CDR3 runs to 12 residues. Trimming took 4 bases from V and 0 from J, leaving 6 bases between them. This chain connects TRBV29-1 to TRBJ1-2; D not resolved. This clonotype was sampled from a man younger than 35 in good health. The specimen sequenced was naive CD4+ T cells sorted from blood. Subset reported: CD45RA+ positively selected. CDR3 protein: CSVGAANYGYTF. CDR3 DNA sequence: TGCAGCGTTGGTGCCGCTAACTATGGCTACACCTTC.